One and the same sample provided the 25 T cell receptor beta chains below, sequenced in a study of early stage breast cancer tumors (dated by TCRdb to the late 2010s). Library method: the immunoSEQ multiplex PCR assay. TCRdb re-hosts the immuneACCESS table, in-frame sequences only. Its copies lack some clones; in the studies checked, an unresolved V gene accounts for under half of them, and the cause for the rest is not known. In this sample the table shows over 15,000 clones, about 83% of which occur a single time. The ten largest clones represent 1.8% of the sample. The sequencing input was blood. These receptors were collected from a person between 65 and 79 years old with breast cancer.

The chain joins TRBV2 to TRBJ2-7, with TRBD2 as a possible D gene (5 bases). The V end lost 7 bases, the J end lost 1 base, and 17 bases lay between the germline ends. Germline values: CDR1 SNHLY, CDR2 FYNNEI. The CDR3 loop spans 15 amino acids. CDR3 DNA: TGTGCCAGCAATTTAGTGGGAAAGCGGTCCTACGAGCAGTACTTC. Encoded protein: CASNLVGKRSYEQYF.

The chain recombines TRBV7-8 with TRBJ2-7; TRBD1 might be the D (6 bases). V was trimmed by 4 bases and J by 3 bases, leaving 7 bases between them. CDR3 length equals 12 residues. CDR1 SGHVS and CDR2 FQNEAQ come from the germline V gene. The CDR3 loop is CASSWDNYEQYF. The CDR3 DNA is TGTGCCAGCAGCTGGGACAACTACGAGCAGTACTTC.

The genes are TRBV2 and TRBJ2-1; D might be TRBD1 (5 bases). V was trimmed by 6 bases and J by 0 bases, leaving 12 bases between them. Looked up from germline, CDR1 is SNHLY and CDR2 is FYNNEI. The length of the CDR3 is 15 residues. Written as DNA, the CDR3 is TGTGCCAGCAGCGCCTATAGGGGCTCCTACAATGAGCAGTTCTTC. It yields the protein CASSAYRGSYNEQFF. Full variable domain (outside the CDR3, taken from reference TRBV2 and TRBJ2-1): EPEVTQTPSHQVTQMGQEVILRCVPISNHLYFYWYRQILGQKVEFLVSFYNNEISEKSEIFDDQFSVERPDGSNFTLKIRSTKLEDSAMYFCASSAYRGSYNEQFFGPGTRLTVL.

The chain employs TRBV7-9 and TRBJ1-6; D is unresolved. V was pared by 3 bases and J by 0 bases, with 6 bases between. Germline V CDR1 and CDR2: SEHNR, FQNEAQ (reference sequence). CDR3 length: 15 residues. DNA for the CDR3: TGTGCCAGCAGCTTTGCGAACTCCTATAATTCACCCCTCCACTTT. Translation: CASSFANSYNSPLHF. The variable domain in full, completed from reference TRBV7-9 and TRBJ1-6, reads DTGVSQNPRHKITKRGQNVTFRCDPISEHNRLYWYRQTLGQGPEFLTYFQNEAQLEKSRLLSDRFSAERPKGSFSTLEIQRTEQGDSAMYLCASSFANSYNSPLHFGNGTRLTVT.

This sequence joins TRBV30 and TRBJ1-1, with D possibly matching TRBD1 (6 bases). Trimming shortened V by 1 base and J by 5 bases, and 14 bases separated the two germline ends. The CDR3 covers 14 residues. Looked up from germline, CDR1 is GTSNPN and CDR2 is SVGIG (reference sequence). This chain's CDR3 is CAWSGSRGKTEAFF. In DNA form, the CDR3 reads TGTGCCTGGAGTGGATCCAGGGGAAAAACTGAAGCTTTCTTT.

This clone has just one count. The chain has TRBV2 and TRBJ2-2, with 9 nucleotides matching TRBD1. Germline CDR1 is SNHLY and CDR2 is FYNNEI. The CDR3 runs 16 residues. V dropped 4 bases and J dropped 3; count of bases not matched to a gene: 6. The CDR3 coding sequence is TGTGCCAGCAGTGGGGGACAGGGAAAATACACCGGGGAGCTGTTTTTT. Amino acids: CASSGGQGKYTGELFF.

The chain combines TRBV27 with TRBJ2-1; TRBD2 matches at 13 bases. CDR3 length: 18 amino acids. With V trimmed by 4 bases and J by 0 bases, 6 bases remained unmatched. Germline values: CDR1 MNHEY, CDR2 SMNVEV (reference sequence). CDR3 sequence (DNA): TGTGCCAGCAGTTCAACTAGCGGGGGGGACAGCTCCTACAATGAGCAGTTCTTC. Protein: CASSSTSGGDSSYNEQFF.

V usage is TRBV29-1 and J usage is TRBJ1-2; no firm D call. V dropped 6 bases and J dropped 4 bases, with 6 bases sitting between them. The CDR3 is made up of 10 amino acids. Germline CDR1 reads SQVTM; CDR2 reads ANQGSEA. The CDR3 DNA follows: TGCAGCGTACAGAGCTATGGCTACACCTTC. Protein sequence: CSVQSYGYTF.

The V and J genes are TRBV5-1 and TRBJ2-7; 10 nucleotides agree with TRBD1. The CDR3 length is 16 residues. Germline CDR1 reads SGHRS; CDR2 reads YFSETQ. Unmatched junction bases numbered 6, after V lost 0 bases and J lost 3 bases. The CDR3 here is CASSLDLGQGNYEQYF. In nucleotides, the CDR3 is TGCGCCAGCAGCTTGGACCTGGGACAGGGGAACTACGAGCAGTACTTC.

The chain combines TRBV10-3 with TRBJ2-3; perhaps TRBD1 as D (5 bases). The CDR3 has 16 amino acids. Between the trimmed V and J ends, which lost 3 bases and 0 bases, there was a span of 13 bases. From germline, CDR1 is ENHRY and CDR2 SYGVKD. The CDR3 DNA is TGTGCCATCAGTGATGACAGTTTTTCTAGCACAGATACGCAGTATTTT. It specifies CAISDDSFSSTDTQYF.

This chain connects TRBV7-8 to TRBJ2-5; D might be TRBD1 (5 bases). V was trimmed by 4 bases and J by 5 bases, leaving 14 bases between them. This CDR3 comprises 14 residues. Per the germline V gene, CDR1 is SGHVS and CDR2 is FQNEAQ. The CDR3 nucleotides are TGTGCCAGCAGCTCCCTAGGGGTGGGGGAGACCCAGTACTTC. It is translated as CASSSLGVGETQYF. Based on the CDR3 plus reference TRBV7-8 and TRBJ2-5, the full variable domain is GAGVSQSPRYKVAKRGQDVALRCDPISGHVSLFWYQQALGQGPEFLTYFQNEAQLDKSGLPSDRFFAERPEGSVSTLKIQRTQQEDSAVYLCASSSLGVGETQYFGPGTRLLVL.

The chain links TRBV5-1 to TRBJ2-5, with D possibly TRBD2 on 7 matching bases. V was trimmed by 6 bases and J by 3 bases, leaving 21 bases between them. Germline CDR1 reads SGHRS; CDR2 reads YFSETQ. The CDR3 runs 16 residues. The chain's CDR3 is CASMLEGGTSKETQYF. The DNA of the CDR3 is TGCGCCAGCATGCTGGAGGGGGGGACGTCGAAAGAGACCCAGTACTTC.

This clone showed up just a few times. The rearrangement links TRBV12-5 to TRBJ1-1; D possibly corresponds to TRBD1 (6 bases). This CDR3 contains 13 residues. V gave up 7 bases and J gave up 5 bases, with 14 bases separating them. Germline-derived CDR1 and CDR2 are LGHNT and FRNRAP. The CDR3 reads CASAERTATEAFF. The CDR3 DNA sequence: TGTGCTAGTGCCGAAAGGACAGCAACTGAAGCTTTCTTT.

The rearrangement links TRBV7-2 to TRBJ1-1; unclear D gene. The germline V gene encodes CDR1 SGHTA and CDR2 FQGNSA. V dropped 1 base and J dropped 3 bases, with 12 bases sitting between them. The CDR3 has 15 amino acids. CDR3 sequence reads: CASSLGGEGYTEAFF. CDR3 coding DNA: TGTGCCAGCAGCTTAGGGGGTGAGGGCTACACTGAAGCTTTCTTT.

This clone was counted once. This CDR3 is CASSPAARGEKLFF. CDR3 in DNA: TGTGCCAGCTCACCCGCGGCTAGGGGTGAAAAACTGTTTTTT. The chain is built from TRBV18 and TRBJ1-4; D might be TRBD1 (5 bases). Looked up from germline, CDR1 is KGHSH and CDR2 is LQKENI. V lost 3 bases to trimming and J lost 7 bases, with 12 bases between them. The CDR3 runs 14 residues. Based on the CDR3 plus reference TRBV18 and TRBJ1-4, the full variable domain is NAGVMQNPRHLVRRRGQEARLRCSPMKGHSHVYWYRQLPEEGLKFMVYLQKENIIDESGMPKERFSAEFPKEGPSILRIQQVVRGDSAAYFCASSPAARGEKLFFGSGTQLSVL.

This chain joins TRBV27 and TRBJ2-7; TRBD2 matches at 9 bases. The J segment lost 4 bases and the V segment lost 6 bases, leaving 7 bases of the junction unmatched. Per germline, CDR1 MNHEY and CDR2 SMNVEV (reference sequence). The CDR3 totals 14 residues. This CDR3 is CASSLAGPQYEQYF. CDR3 bases: TGTGCCAGCAGCCTAGCGGGGCCGCAGTACGAGCAGTACTTC.

This sequence joins TRBV6-1 and TRBJ2-2; tentatively, D is TRBD1 (8 bases). The CDR3 is made up of 15 amino acids. V shed 4 bases and J shed 4 bases, with 13 bases lying between them. CDR1 is MNHNS and CDR2 is SASEGT in the germline V gene. The CDR3 DNA reads as TGTGCCAGCAGTGGGAACAGGGGGGGCACCGGGGAGCTGTTTTTT. This encodes CASSGNRGGTGELFF.

CDR3 protein: CASSPIQGARAKNIQYF. CDR3 bases: TGTGCCAGCAGCCCTATTCAGGGGGCAAGGGCCAAAAACATTCAGTACTTC. The J gene is TRBJ2-4, the V gene TRBV21-1; the D segment call TRBD1 is taken from the table without a DNA check. TRBV21-1 is classified as a pseudogene. The CDR3 runs 17 residues.

The CDR3 sequence is CASRPGTGAPPLHF. The CDR3, as DNA: TGTGCCAGTCGCCCCGGGACAGGGGCGCCACCCCTCCACTTT. The V gene is TRBV19, the J gene TRBJ1-6; TRBD1 matches 10 bases. Germline CDR1 is LNHDA and CDR2 is SQIVND (reference sequence). There are 14 residues in the CDR3. V shed 8 bases, J shed 11 bases, and the junction held 9 bases outside the gene matches.

J is TRBJ2-6 and V is TRBV4-3; 7 nucleotides match TRBD1. This CDR3 is 17 amino acids long. V shed 2 bases and J 4 bases; nucleotides not matched to a gene: 8. Germline CDR1 reads LGHNA; CDR2 reads YSLEER. The chain's CDR3 is CASSQSPGGIGANVLTF. CDR3 DNA sequence: TGCGCCAGCAGCCAATCCCCAGGGGGAATAGGGGCCAACGTCCTGACTTTC.

The J gene is TRBJ2-2, the V gene TRBV19; tentatively, D is TRBD1 (6 bases). CDR3 length: 15 amino acids. The germline CDR1 and CDR2 sequences are LNHDA and SQIVND (reference sequence). The V end was cut by 5 bases, the J end by 5 bases, with 15 bases between. CDR3 sequence (DNA): TGTGCCAGTAGTGTGTCAGGGGCTGGTACCGGGGAGCTGTTTTTT. Residues: CASSVSGAGTGELFF.

This clone was found a few times. The chain uses TRBV5-8 and TRBJ1-1; no reliable D call. The ends were cut back, 0 bases at V and 3 bases at J, with 3 bases in the middle. This CDR3 spans 12 amino acids. Germline loops: CDR1 SGHTS, CDR2 YDEGEE. The CDR3 DNA sequence: TGTGCCAGCAGCTTGGGAGACACTGAAGCTTTCTTT. Residues: CASSLGDTEAFF.

This clone has a single count. V is TRBV27 and J is TRBJ2-3; 8 bases are a match to TRBD2. With V trimmed by 3 bases and J by 6 bases, 5 bases remained unmatched. Germline lookup yields CDR1 MNHEY and CDR2 SMNVEV (reference sequence). This CDR3 comprises 14 residues. The CDR3 region has the DNA TGTGCCAGCAGTTTCTATCGGGGGGGGGATACGCAGTATTTT. This gives the protein CASSFYRGGDTQYF.

The chain couples TRBV5-4 to TRBJ2-7, with TRBD2 matching over 13 bases. V dropped 4 bases and J dropped 4; count of bases not matched to a gene: 11. This CDR3 is 17 amino acids long. The germline V gene encodes CDR1 SGHNT and CDR2 YYREEE (reference sequence). CDR3 sequence: CASSPVPGTSGAYEQYF. CDR3 nucleotides: TGTGCCAGCAGCCCTGTCCCCGGGACTAGCGGGGCATACGAGCAGTACTTC. The full variable domain, its missing parts supplied by reference TRBV5-4 and TRBJ2-7, is ETGVTQSPTHLIKTRGQQVTLRCSSQSGHNTVSWYQQALGQGPQFIFQYYREEENGRGNFPPRFSGLQFPNYSSELNVNALELDDSALYLCASSPVPGTSGAYEQYFGPGTRLTVT.

The chain joins TRBV6-5 to TRBJ1-1; D is uncertain. This CDR3 region has 14 residues. Trimming left V 7 bases short and J 4 bases short, with 16 bases between. Per germline, CDR1 MNHEY and CDR2 SVGAGI. The CDR3 loop reads CASTPARAGTEAFF. The CDR3 bases are TGTGCCAGCACTCCCGCGCGGGCGGGCACTGAAGCTTTCTTT.